This T cell receptor (beta chain) comes out of a study of human T cells and chemical hapten exposure. Study details: Upper inner arm skin measuring 2 cm by 2 cm received 2% DPC for sensitization.

TCRdb passed the RACE reads through MiXCR, listing each CDR3 protein once. This sample has tens of thousands of distinct CDR3 sequences; around 10% occur once, and the top ten carry 3.5% to 4.5%. The time point denotes: patch test 1, 2 weeks after DPC sensitization. Treatment in this sample: therapeutic diphenylcyclopropenone sensitization with weekly scalp DPC. The sample holds a few counts of this clonotype. CDR3 length equals 18 residues. The V gene's germline CDR1 is DFQATT and CDR2 SNEGSKA (reference sequence). The V and J ends lost 1 base and 1 base, in that order; junction bases with no gene match: 11.

The origin of this receptor is a woman aged 45-60 years with alopecia areata. Some clones in this sample may be carry-over from other donors' samples. The sequencing used whole blood, collected in connection with sensitization to the hapten diphenylcyclopropenone (DPC). The chain uses TRBV20-1 and TRBJ2-2, with 8 positions matching TRBD1. CDR3 DNA: TGCAGTGCTAGAGTCCCTACAACAGGGGGTTTGAACACCGGGGAGCTGTTTTTT. Translation gives CSARVPTTGGLNTGELFF.